This TCR beta chain was captured by sequencing in a study of early T cells in non-severe SARS-CoV-2 infection. Study background: The authors sequenced bulk RNA from unsorted whole blood, leaving chains unpaired.

Many counts were recorded for this clonotype. Its specificity is not known. The protocol attached unique molecular identifiers to individual cDNA molecules. TCRdb called the 5' RACE reads again in MiXCR, with one record for every CDR3 protein. The sample holds some 21,000 distinct CDR3 sequences, 5.3% seen once. V dropped 8 bases and J dropped 2 bases, with 14 bases sitting between them. The CDR3 is 14 residues long. Germline CDR1 reads LGHNT; CDR2 reads FRNRAP. Points from the study as a whole: Lookups in VDJdb leaned toward anti-spike CD8 responses and missed private and CD4 specificities.

This clonotype originated in an adult who was a healthcare worker with PCR-confirmed SARS-CoV-2 infection or an uninfected control (not recorded which). The material sequenced was whole blood. The chain combines TRBV12-5 with TRBJ2-3; D not certain. CDR3 DNA sequence: TGTGCTAGTTCCCTTAGCATTCACACAGATACGCAGTATTTT. It translates to CASSLSIHTDTQYF.